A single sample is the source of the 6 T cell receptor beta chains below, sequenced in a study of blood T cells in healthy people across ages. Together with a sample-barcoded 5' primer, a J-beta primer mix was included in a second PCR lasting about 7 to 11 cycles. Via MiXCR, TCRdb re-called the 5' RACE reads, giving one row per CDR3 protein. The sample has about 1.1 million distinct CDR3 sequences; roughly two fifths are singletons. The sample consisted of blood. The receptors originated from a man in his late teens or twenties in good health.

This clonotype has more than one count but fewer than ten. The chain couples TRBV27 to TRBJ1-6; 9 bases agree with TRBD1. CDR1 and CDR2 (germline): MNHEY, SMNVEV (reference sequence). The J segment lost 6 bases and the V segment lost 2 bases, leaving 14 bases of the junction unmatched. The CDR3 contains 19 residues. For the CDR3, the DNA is TGTGCCAGCAGTTTAGGGCTCCTCCGGACAGGGGCCCGTAATTCACCCCTCCACTTT. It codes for CASSLGLLRTGARNSPLHF.

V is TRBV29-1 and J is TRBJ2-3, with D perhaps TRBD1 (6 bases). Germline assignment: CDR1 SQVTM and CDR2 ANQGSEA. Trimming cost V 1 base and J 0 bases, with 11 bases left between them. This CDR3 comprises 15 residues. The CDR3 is CSVEGGHISTDTQYF. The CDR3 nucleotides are TGCAGCGTTGAAGGGGGGCATATTAGCACAGATACGCAGTATTTT.

The CDR3 sequence is CASSAGVDEQFF. DNA of the CDR3: TGTGCCAGCAGTGCGGGGGTGGATGAGCAGTTCTTC. The chain has TRBV27 and TRBJ2-1; 7 bases line up with TRBD2. CDR3 size: 12 residues. The trim removed 5 bases at V and 8 bases at J, leaving 3 bases unmatched. Germline lookup yields CDR1 MNHEY and CDR2 SMNVEV (reference sequence).

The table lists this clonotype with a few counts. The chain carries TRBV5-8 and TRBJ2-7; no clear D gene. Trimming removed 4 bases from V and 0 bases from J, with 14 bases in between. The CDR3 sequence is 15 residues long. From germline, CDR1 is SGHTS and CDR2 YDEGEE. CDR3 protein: CASSDSWFYSYEQYF. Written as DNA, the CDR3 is TGTGCCAGCAGCGACTCTTGGTTCTACTCCTACGAGCAGTACTTC.

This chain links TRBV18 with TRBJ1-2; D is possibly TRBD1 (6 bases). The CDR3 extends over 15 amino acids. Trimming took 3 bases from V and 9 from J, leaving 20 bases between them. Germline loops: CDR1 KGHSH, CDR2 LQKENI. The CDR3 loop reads CASSPGTGNLWSYTF. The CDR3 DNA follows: TGTGCCAGCTCACCGGGTACAGGGAACCTATGGAGCTACACCTTC.

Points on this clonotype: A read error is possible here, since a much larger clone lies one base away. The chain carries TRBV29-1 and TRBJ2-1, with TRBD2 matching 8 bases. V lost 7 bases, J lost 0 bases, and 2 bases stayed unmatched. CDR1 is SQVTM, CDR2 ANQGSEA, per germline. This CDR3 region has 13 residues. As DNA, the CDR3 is TGCAGCGCCGGGACTAGCTCCTACAATGAGCAGTTCTTC. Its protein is CSAGTSSYNEQFF.